The clone carrying this TCR beta chain has only a few counts. Autoimmune disease history or systemic immunosuppression led to patient exclusion. This sample was taken from a study of OX40 agonist ivuxolimab in advanced cancers. On the study more broadly: Subjects had a mean age of roughly 60 years, with a range of roughly 20 to 80; more than 70% were male.

Assay used: immunoSEQ multiplex PCR; TCRdb lists only in-frame clones, some missing. Among fewer than 85,000 clones, 92% were seen once, and the ten largest hold roughly 10%. Germline lookup yields CDR1 SGHNT and CDR2 YYREEE (reference sequence). This CDR3 comprises 16 residues. Trimming removed 4 bases at V and 9 bases at J, with 20 bases between. The chain is built from TRBV5-4 and TRBJ1-6, with TRBD1 as a possible D gene (6 bases). The input for sequencing was CD4+ or CD8+ T cells sorted from blood, taken in a trial of the OX40 agonist ivuxolimab. The TCR sequence derives from an adult with an advanced solid tumor such as melanoma, head and neck, liver or kidney cancer. In DNA, the CDR3 is TGTGCCAGCAGCAAAACACAGGGTTCAGTACGTTCACCCCTCCACTTT. It codes for CASSKTQGSVRSPLHF.